The clone carrying this T cell receptor (beta chain) was observed at least ten times. TCR alpha and beta CDR3 regions were amplified from RNA using iRepertoire nested multiplex PCR. Using its own MiXCR run on the multiplex PCR reads, TCRdb lists one record per CDR3 protein. The table lists around 390,000 distinct CDR3 sequences, about two fifths of them singletons. These data originate in a study of glioma-infiltrating T cells. V lost 7 bases and J lost 0, with 14 bases in between. Per germline, CDR1 MNHNS and CDR2 SASEGT. The CDR3 is 15 amino acids. This receptor was obtained from a human donor with low-grade glioma or glioblastoma, undergoing nonglioma brain surgery, or in good health (not recorded which). This chain uses TRBV6-1 with TRBJ2-3; D gene unclear. The sample was glioma tissue, nonneoplastic brain tissue, or PBMCs (not recorded which). The CDR3 DNA reads TGTGCCAGCATGAAGGACGGCGGAAGCACAGATACGCAGTATTTT. Protein product: CASMKDGGSTDTQYF.